This T cell receptor (beta chain) was captured by sequencing in a study of cytomegalovirus exposure and HLA in healthy donors. Study-wide points: Common viral pathogens were later found to be apparently linked to several of the most significant clusters. Later work associated more than 15,000 TCR beta sequences with HLA alleles at 0.05 false discovery rate. Later analysis demonstrated an association between a missense DCLRE1C variant and TCR beta V- and J-gene trimming. Reports indicate that TCR beta sequences accurately predicted the HLA-A and HLA-B alleles of most subjects.

As concerns this clone: Its antigen is unidentified.

CDR3 length: 15 amino acids. V was shortened by 0 bases and J by 4 bases, with 13 bases between the two germline ends. The germline V gene has CDR1 MGHRA and CDR2 YSYEKL. The PCR contained 60 Vbeta and 13 Jbeta primers. This table comes from immunoSEQ multiplex PCR, and its TCRdb copy is limited to in-frame clones, with some not included. The data show under 70,000 clones, roughly 80% seen once. This chain links TRBV4-1 with TRBJ2-7; TRBD2 might be the D (6 bases). Sequenced sample: PBMCs. The TCR originated in a male donor in good health and CMV-seropositive. The CDR3 reads CASSQDPGEVYEQYF. The DNA for the CDR3 is TGCGCCAGCAGCCAAGATCCCGGGGAGGTGTACGAGCAGTACTTC.